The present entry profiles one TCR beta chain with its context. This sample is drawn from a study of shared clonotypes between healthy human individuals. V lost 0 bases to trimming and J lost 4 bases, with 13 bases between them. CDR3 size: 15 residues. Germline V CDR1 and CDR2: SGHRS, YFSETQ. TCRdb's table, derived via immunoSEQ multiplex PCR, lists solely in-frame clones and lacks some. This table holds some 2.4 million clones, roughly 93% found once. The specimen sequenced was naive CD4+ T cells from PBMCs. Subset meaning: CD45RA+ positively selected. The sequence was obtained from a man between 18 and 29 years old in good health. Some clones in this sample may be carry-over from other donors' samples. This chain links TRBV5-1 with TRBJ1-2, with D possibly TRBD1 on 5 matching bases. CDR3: CASSLEGALGYGYTF. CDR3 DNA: TGCGCCAGCAGCTTGGAAGGGGCCCTAGGCTATGGCTACACCTTC.